These T cell receptor beta chains were read from a single sample in a study of cytomegalovirus exposure and HLA in healthy donors. The assay was immunoSEQ multiplex PCR, and TCRdb's table has in-frame clones only and misses some. The sample lists about 200,000 clones; 87% were seen once. Sequences were obtained from PBMCs. The receptors here all came from a boy between 2 and 15 years old in good health and CMV-seronegative. The CDR3 runs from the conserved cysteine through the conserved F or W. A D gene is named only where the DNA matches it firmly. Clone size is not always given. Where it is, it says once, few, many or a class for expanded clones.

CDR3 length	D gene	clone size	J gene	V gene	CDR3 DNA	CDR3 protein
18	-	-	TRBJ1-4	TRBV13	TGTGCCAGCAGCAACATCCCGCTCAAGACGGGGAGGGAAGAAAAACTGTTTTTT	CASSNIPLKTGREEKLFF
15	-	-	TRBJ2-5	TRBV2	TGTGCCAGCAGTGAAGTGGGAGGCCCATACCGGACCCAGTACTTC	CASSEVGGPYRTQYF
14	TRBD1	-	TRBJ1-1	TRBV7-9	TGTGCCAGCAGCTTCACAGGGGCGAACACTGAAGCTTTCTTT	CASSFTGANTEAFF
16	-	-	TRBJ2-1	TRBV5-1	TGCGCCAGCAGCTTATCCGCCCCCGGGTCCTACAATGAGCAGTTCTTC	CASSLSAPGSYNEQFF
13	-	-	TRBJ2-5	TRBV5-8	TGTGCCAGCAGCCCGGCCCGAGGAGAGACCCAGTACTTC	CASSPARGETQYF
14	-	-	TRBJ1-1	TRBV5-1	TGCGCCAGCATTGGTGGGGGGTTAAACACTGAAGCTTTCTTT	CASIGGGLNTEAFF
14	-	-	TRBJ2-3	TRBV5-6	TGTGCCAGCAGCTTGGGGGCGGGCGGAGGCACGCAGTATTTT	CASSLGAGGGTQYF
15	TRBD1	-	TRBJ1-2	TRBV2	TGTGCCAGCAGACCAGGACAGGGAGAGGGCTATGGCTACACCTTC	CASRPGQGEGYGYTF
13	-	-	TRBJ1-1	TRBV7-9	TGTTCCAGCAGCTTAGAGGGGTGGACTGAAGCTTTCTTT	CSSSLEGWTEAFF
19	-	few	TRBJ1-3	TRBV18	TGTGCCAGCTCACCACGTATCGGGGAAGGAGTTAGCTCTGGAAACACCATATATTTT	CASSPRIGEGVSSGNTIYF
16	-	-	TRBJ2-1	TRBV5-6	TGTGCCAGCAGCTTGGCGTTAGGACATAAGGACAATGAGCAGTTCTTC	CASSLALGHKDNEQFF
14	-	-	TRBJ2-7	TRBV11-2	TGTGCCAGCAGCTCGTTCGACAGAGCCTACGAGCAGTACTTC	CASSSFDRAYEQYF
13	-	-	TRBJ1-2	TRBV28	TGTGCCAGCAGTTTACTGGGGGCGTATGGCTACACCTTC	CASSLLGAYGYTF
15	-	-	TRBJ2-1	TRBV10-1	TGCGCCAGCAGTGAGGAGGCGAGCTCCTACAATGAGCAGTTCTTC	CASSEEASSYNEQFF